This TCR beta chain originates from a study of T cells in Graves' hyperthyroidism and ophthalmopathy. Study-wide findings and caveats: Through a model of 13 V-J features, ophthalmopathy was separated from stable hyperthyroidism. Ophthalmopathy was model-predicted a median roughly 6.5 months pre-onset.

In this sample, this clonotype turned up many times. The antigen is not known. Using RNA transcripts as the source, TCR beta CDR3 regions were amplified. In the first-round RT-PCR of the TCR CDR3, the HTBI primer set was used. TCRdb fed the multiplex PCR reads into MiXCR, producing one record per CDR3 protein. The profile shows about 510,000 distinct CDR3 sequences, around 15% of them singletons. The length of the CDR3 is 14 residues. The V end lost 1 base, the J end lost 11 bases, and 15 bases lay between the germline ends. The V gene's germline CDR1 is SNHLY and CDR2 FYNNEI. Researchers barred patients who had uncontrolled infection, other autoimmune disease, pregnancy or lactation. Diagnosing involved the use of clinical symptoms, serum thyroxine and TRAb, thyroid ultrasound and orbital computed tomography.

This sequence originates from a woman aged 40 to 55 with Graves' hyperthyroidism. The specimen sequenced was blood. This chain connects TRBV2 to TRBJ2-1; D perhaps matches TRBD2 (6 bases). As DNA, the CDR3 is TGTGCCAGCAGTGAAGGGGGCGCGGAGGGGAAGCAGTTCTTC. It specifies CASSEGGAEGKQFF. The entire variable domain, with the rest obtained from reference TRBV2 and TRBJ2-1, is as follows: EPEVTQTPSHQVTQMGQEVILRCVPISNHLYFYWYRQILGQKVEFLVSFYNNEISEKSEIFDDQFSVERPDGSNFTLKIRSTKLEDSAMYFCASSEGGAEGKQFFGPGTRLTVL.